The clone carrying this T cell receptor beta chain was seen only once. This likely came from a read error, as a far larger clone is one base away. There are 14 residues in the CDR3. Trimming took 10 bases from V and 0 from J, leaving 16 bases between them. In germline, CDR1 is MNHEY, CDR2 SVGAGI. These data originate in a study of prognosis after radiotherapy for stage I lung cancer. Study-wide context: Across the cohort, concurrent therapy accompanying stereotactic body radiotherapy was administered to no patient.

With two-round multiplex PCR, TCR beta CDR3 sequences were amplified from genomic DNA. It was primers specific to each TRBV and TRBJ gene that first-round PCR used. TCRdb fed the multiplex PCR reads into MiXCR, producing one record per CDR3 protein. The sample carries about 47,000 distinct CDR3 sequences, about 37% recorded once. This TCR derives from a donor over 45 with non-small cell lung cancer. This sample comprised PBMCs, obtained before or after stereotactic body radiation therapy (not recorded which). The V gene is TRBV6-5, the J gene TRBJ2-7; no reliable D call. CDR3 residues: CANRAPGGSYEQYF. In DNA form, the CDR3 reads TGTGCCAACCGGGCCCCGGGCGGCTCCTACGAGCAGTACTTC.